One sample yielded the 27 T cell receptor beta chains listed below, sequenced in a study of T cell responses to AZD1222 COVID-19 vaccine. Sequencing used immunoSEQ multiplex PCR; TCRdb keeps in-frame clones, though not all of them. The sample lists 90,000 to 130,000 clones, 86% occurring once. The sequences come from peripheral blood, collected on day 0 of AZD1222 vaccination. The receptor source for this set is an adult in good health.

This clone was observed a few times. This chain uses TRBV28 with TRBJ2-7, with D possibly matching TRBD1 (5 bases). V was pared by 1 base and J by 3 bases, with 10 bases between. This CDR3 has 14 residues. In germline, CDR1 is MDHEN, CDR2 SYDVKM. Here the CDR3 reads CASSLSGYRYEQYF. As DNA, the CDR3 is TGTGCCAGCAGTTTATCAGGGTATCGCTACGAGCAGTACTTC.

This clone was recorded only once. The chain recombines TRBV7-9 with TRBJ1-2; a possible D gene is TRBD1 (6 bases). This CDR3 region has 13 residues. Germline V lookup: CDR1 SEHNR, CDR2 FQNEAQ (reference sequence). V lost 5 bases and J 8 bases, leaving 15 bases between the germline ends. The CDR3 sequence is CASSPRGVEGYTF. The CDR3 bases are TGTGCCAGCAGCCCCAGGGGCGTGGAGGGCTACACCTTC.

In this sample, this clone turned up a few times. The chain carries TRBV11-1 and TRBJ1-2, with unresolved D. V was trimmed by 3 bases and J by 3 bases, leaving 8 bases between them. The CDR3 totals 13 residues. CDR1 SGHAT and CDR2 FQDESV come from the germline V gene (reference sequence). In DNA, the CDR3 is TGTGCCAGCAGCTTCGATTCTTACTATGGCTACACCTTC. Translation: CASSFDSYYGYTF.

The rearrangement links TRBV12-3 or TRBV12-4 to TRBJ1-2, with D uncertain. CDR3 length: 12 residues. V was shortened by 7 bases and J by 2 bases, with 8 bases between the two germline ends. CDR3 nucleotides: TGTGCCAGCACCCGAATCAACTATGGCTACACCTTC. Amino acids: CASTRINYGYTF.

The chain couples TRBV6-5 to TRBJ1-5; D is uncertain. V was cut by 2 bases and J by 2 bases, with 7 bases left in between. The CDR3 loop spans 14 amino acids. The V gene's germline CDR1 is MNHEY and CDR2 SVGAGI. The CDR3 coding sequence is TGTGCCAGCAGTTACGTGGTGGGCAATCAGCCCCAGCATTTT. Translating it yields CASSYVVGNQPQHF.

This chain links TRBV6-5 with TRBJ1-6; unclear D gene. Deletions cut 2 bases from V and 10 bases from J, with 9 bases between. Looked up from germline, CDR1 is MNHEY and CDR2 is SVGAGI. This CDR3 comprises 13 residues. The chain's CDR3 is CASSYQRGSPLHF. In DNA form, the CDR3 reads TGTGCCAGCAGTTACCAACGAGGGTCACCCCTCCACTTT.

This clone was detected once. For the CDR3, the DNA is TGCAGCGTTGGGGACAGGGGGCTCTCCGACTATGGCTACACCTTC. Translated, it gives CSVGDRGLSDYGYTF. V gene TRBV29-1 combines with J gene TRBJ1-2, with 12 bases aligning to TRBD1. The germline gives CDR1 SQVTM, CDR2 ANQGSEA. J gave up 3 bases and V 4 bases, and 6 bases lay outside the gene matches. There are 15 residues in the CDR3.

CDR3 loop: CASTRQWADNEQFF. The CDR3 DNA follows: TGTGCCAGCACCCGCCAGTGGGCCGACAATGAGCAGTTCTTC. The V call is TRBV6-4, the J call TRBJ2-1; no clear D gene. CDR1 and CDR2 from the germline V gene are MRHNA and SNTAGT. V was trimmed by 7 bases and J by 5 bases, leaving 15 bases between them. CDR3 size: 14 residues.

This chain links TRBV28 with TRBJ1-5; D might be TRBD1 (6 bases). The CDR3 has 15 residues. CDR1 is MDHEN, CDR2 SYDVKM, per germline. V lost 6 bases, J lost 4 bases, and 16 bases lay in between. The DNA of the CDR3 is TGTGCCAGCAGGGGAGGACAGTTACTGAATCAGCCCCAGCATTTT. This encodes CASRGGQLLNQPQHF.

The rearrangement links TRBV24-1 to TRBJ2-7; the D call may be TRBD1 or TRBD2 (5 bases each). Germline assignment: CDR1 KGHDR and CDR2 SFDVKD. The CDR3 has 15 residues. The germline V and J ends were trimmed by 5 bases and 6 bases, with 19 bases remaining between them. The CDR3 sequence is CATSATGAAAGEQYF. DNA of the CDR3: TGTGCCACCAGTGCCACTGGGGCGGCCGCGGGCGAGCAGTACTTC.

The chain is built from TRBV12-3 or TRBV12-4 and TRBJ2-7, with a possible D match to TRBD1 (6 bases). This CDR3 is built from 13 residues. V was pared by 6 bases and J by 3 bases, with 12 bases between. The CDR3 region is CASRRGQIYEQYF. The CDR3, as DNA: TGTGCCAGCAGACGCGGACAGATCTACGAGCAGTACTTC.

The chain recombines TRBV28 with TRBJ2-7, with D unclear. Trimming removed 7 bases from V and 0 bases from J, with 13 bases in between. The CDR3 loop spans 14 amino acids. Per the germline V gene, CDR1 is MDHEN and CDR2 is SYDVKM. The CDR3 spells CASTRTASSYEQYF. The CDR3 nucleotides read TGTGCCAGCACGAGGACCGCTAGCTCCTACGAGCAGTACTTC.

The chain uses TRBV7-9 and TRBJ1-6; 8 bases fit TRBD1. CDR1 is SEHNR, CDR2 FQNEAQ, per germline (reference sequence). This CDR3 region has 15 residues. V lost 1 base to trimming and J lost 8 bases; unmatched junction nucleotides: 4. The CDR3 nucleotides read TGTGCCAGCAGCTTAGGAGACAGGGGTCATTCACCCCTCCACTTT. It specifies CASSLGDRGHSPLHF.

This clone was seen a handful of times. The chain combines TRBV5-4 with TRBJ2-1; D is possibly TRBD2 (6 bases). The CDR3 runs 17 residues. CDR1 and CDR2 (germline): SGHNT, YYREEE (reference sequence). V was trimmed by 4 bases and J by 0 bases, leaving 17 bases between them. DNA of the CDR3: TGTGCCAGCAGCCTCGGGCGGGCGGGGCGCTCCTACAATGAGCAGTTCTTC. Translation gives CASSLGRAGRSYNEQFF.

The rearrangement links TRBV5-1 to TRBJ2-7; the D gene is possibly TRBD2 (6 bases). Trimming took off 0 bases at V and 3 bases at J, with 16 bases between the two ends. Looked up from germline, CDR1 is SGHRS and CDR2 is YFSETQ. CDR3 size: 16 residues. This CDR3 is CASSLAKTGVSYEQYF. The CDR3 DNA is TGCGCCAGCAGCTTGGCCAAGACGGGGGTAAGCTACGAGCAGTACTTC.

The chain uses TRBV10-3 and TRBJ2-7, with D uncertain. In germline, CDR1 is ENHRY, CDR2 SYGVKD. The CDR3 length is 11 residues. V lost 11 bases, J lost 1 base, and 9 bases lay in between. DNA of the CDR3: TGTGCCTCGGCGAGTTCCTACGAGCAGTACTTC. Protein: CASASSYEQYF.

V is TRBV7-2 and J is TRBJ2-1, with 8 bases aligning to TRBD2. This CDR3 is 16 amino acids long. Germline V gene sequence: CDR1 SGHTA, CDR2 FQGNSA. Trimming cost V 5 bases and J 0 bases; bases outside gene matches: 6. The CDR3 region has the DNA TGTGCCAGCAGCCCACGGGGGGGGAGCTCCTACAATGAGCAGTTCTTC. This gives the protein CASSPRGGSSYNEQFF.

The V gene is TRBV19, the J gene TRBJ2-1; 9 bases line up with TRBD2. Germline assignment: CDR1 LNHDA and CDR2 SQIVND (reference sequence). The CDR3 loop spans 17 amino acids. V was pared by 0 bases and J by 4 bases, with 7 bases of the junction left unmatched. The DNA for the CDR3 is TGTGCCAGTAGTATAGATCAGGCTAGCGGGGCATACAATGAGCAGTTCTTC. Amino acids: CASSIDQASGAYNEQFF.

This chain uses TRBV2 with TRBJ1-6; the D is unclear. V dropped 6 bases and J dropped 5 bases, with 17 bases sitting between them. The CDR3 is 16 amino acids. Germline assignment: CDR1 SNHLY and CDR2 FYNNEI. This CDR3 reads CASSTSSGRDNSPLHF. The CDR3 DNA reads as TGTGCCAGCAGCACGAGCTCGGGCAGAGATAATTCACCCCTCCACTTT.

The chain combines TRBV7-2 with TRBJ2-3; D possibly corresponds to TRBD1 (5 bases). Germline V gene lookup returns CDR1 SGHTA and CDR2 FQGNSA. The CDR3 length is 14 residues. V dropped 0 bases and J dropped 2 bases, with 6 bases sitting between them. The chain's CDR3 is CASSLARATDTQYF. For the CDR3, the DNA is TGTGCCAGCAGCTTAGCCAGGGCCACAGATACGCAGTATTTT. Full variable domain (outside the CDR3, taken from reference TRBV7-2 and TRBJ2-3): GAGVSQSPSNKVTEKGKDVELRCDPISGHTALYWYRQSLGQGLEFLIYFQGNSAPDKSGLPSDRFSAERTGGSVSTLTIQRTQQEDSAVYLCASSLARATDTQYFGPGTRLTVL.

The CDR3 is CASSLAPDPNYGYTF. The CDR3 region has the DNA TGCGCCAGCAGCTTGGCGCCGGACCCTAACTATGGCTACACCTTC. J is TRBJ1-2 and V is TRBV5-1, with no clear D. Germline V gives CDR1 SGHRS, CDR2 YFSETQ. Trimming took off 0 bases at V and 0 bases at J, with 9 bases between the two ends. The CDR3 runs to 15 residues.

This chain connects TRBV5-1 to TRBJ2-1, with 11 nucleotides matching TRBD2. The CDR3 consists of 15 residues. The ends lost 4 bases at V and 9 bases at J; junction bases unmatched: 9. Germline CDR1 and CDR2: SGHRS and YFSETQ. The CDR3 nucleotides read TGCGCCAGCAGCGTATTTAGCGGGGGGGCCGGTGAGCAGTTCTTC. Its translation: CASSVFSGGAGEQFF.

V usage is TRBV5-4 and J usage is TRBJ2-1, with D possibly being TRBD1 (6 bases). V was cut by 3 bases and J by 2 bases, with 15 bases left in between. The CDR3 is 16 residues long. Per the germline V gene, CDR1 is SGHNT and CDR2 is YYREEE (reference sequence). The CDR3 DNA reads TGTGCCAGCAGCTCTAGATCCCAGGGGACCTACAATGAGCAGTTCTTC. It is translated as CASSSRSQGTYNEQFF.

The DNA of the CDR3 is TGTGCCAGCCGACCCGGGACCTTCACAGATACGCAGTATTTT. Translation: CASRPGTFTDTQYF. The V call is TRBV19, the J call TRBJ2-3, with D perhaps matching TRBD1 or TRBD2 (5 bases each). This CDR3 is 14 amino acids long. V dropped 9 bases and J dropped 2 bases, with 15 bases sitting between them. Germline loops: CDR1 LNHDA, CDR2 SQIVND (reference sequence).

The CDR3 sequence: CASSTRGGYGYTF. CDR3 sequence (DNA): TGTGCCAGCAGTACGAGGGGTGGCTATGGCTACACCTTC. This chain connects TRBV28 to TRBJ1-2; weak D call: TRBD1 (5 bases). The CDR3 spans 13 residues. Per germline, CDR1 MDHEN and CDR2 SYDVKM. The ends were cut back, 5 bases at V and 4 bases at J, with 11 bases in the middle.

This clone has more than one count but fewer than ten. V and J are TRBV14 and TRBJ1-1; maybe TRBD1 (5 bases). The CDR3 totals 13 residues. Germline V gene data show CDR1 as SGHDN and CDR2 as FVKESK. Trimming removed 2 bases from V and 5 bases from J, with 9 bases in between. Written as DNA, the CDR3 is TGTGCCAGCAGCCAACAGGGCTGGACTGAAGCTTTCTTT. Protein: CASSQQGWTEAFF.

The V and J genes are TRBV6-1 and TRBJ2-1, with 9 positions matching TRBD2. CDR3 size: 16 residues. J lost 4 bases, V lost 4 bases, and 8 bases had no gene match. The germline CDR1 and CDR2 sequences are MNHNS and SASEGT. In nucleotides, the CDR3 is TGTGCCAGCAGTGGGAACACCCTAGCGGGGTACAATGAGCAGTTCTTC. This gives the protein CASSGNTLAGYNEQFF.